Below, 20 T cell receptor beta chains from the same sample are listed, as sequenced in a study of OX40 agonist ivuxolimab in advanced cancers. Clones were read by immunoSEQ multiplex PCR, and TCRdb kept only the in-frame ones, dropping some. The sample carries around 80,000 clones, approximately 85% recorded once. This specimen was CD4+ or CD8+ T cells sorted from blood, taken in a trial of the OX40 agonist ivuxolimab. These receptors all come from an adult with an advanced solid tumor such as melanoma, head and neck, liver or kidney cancer.

This chain connects TRBV5-6 to TRBJ2-1; D unclear. V dropped 0 bases and J dropped 7 bases, with 11 bases sitting between them. CDR1 is SGHDT and CDR2 is YYEEEE in the germline V gene. CDR3 length: 14 residues. The DNA of the CDR3 is TGTGCCAGCAGCTTGGAGCCGGGCCAGAATGAGCAGTTCTTC. Translating it yields CASSLEPGQNEQFF.

V gene TRBV7-3 combines with J gene TRBJ1-2; 11 nucleotides match TRBD1. Germline trimming cut 3 bases from V and 5 bases from J; bases unmatched to any gene: 2. The germline V gene has CDR1 SGHTA and CDR2 FQGTGA. The CDR3 extends over 14 amino acids. As DNA, the CDR3 is TGTGCCAGCAGCTTGGGACAGGGGGGATATGGCTACACCTTC. The encoded protein is CASSLGQGGYGYTF.

The V and J genes are TRBV14 and TRBJ2-7; unclear D gene. Germline V gene sequence: CDR1 SGHDN, CDR2 FVKESK. The germline V and J ends were trimmed by 2 bases and 0 bases, with 11 bases remaining between them. CDR3 length: 15 amino acids. The chain's CDR3 is CASSQRPFGSYEQYF. The CDR3 coding sequence is TGTGCCAGCAGCCAACGGCCCTTCGGCTCCTACGAGCAGTACTTC.

J is TRBJ2-5 and V is TRBV7-6, with 8 bases identical to TRBD2. The V gene end was trimmed by 6 bases and the J gene end by 4 bases; junction bases not matched to a gene: 7. The germline CDR1 and CDR2 sequences are SGHVS and FNYEAQ. This CDR3 is 14 amino acids long. The CDR3 DNA follows: TGTGCCAGCAGGGCCCTTAGCGGGGCAGAGACCCAGTACTTC. Translated, it gives CASRALSGAETQYF. The full variable domain, in which reference TRBV7-6 and TRBJ2-5 provide the parts outside the CDR3, is GAGVSQSPRYKVTKRGQDVALRCDPISGHVSLYWYRQALGQGPEFLTYFNYEAQQDKSGLPNDRFSAERPEGSISTLTIQRTEQRDSAMYRCASRALSGAETQYFGPGTRLLVL.

The chain employs TRBV19 and TRBJ1-5; the match to TRBD1 covers 7 bases. The trim removed 0 bases at V and 2 bases at J, leaving 4 bases unmatched. CDR1 is LNHDA and CDR2 is SQIVND in the germline V gene (reference sequence). The CDR3 runs to 16 residues. The CDR3 spells CASSIDSTGGNQPQHF. CDR3 in DNA: TGTGCCAGTAGTATAGATAGTACAGGGGGCAATCAGCCCCAGCATTTT.

The chain carries TRBV11-1 and TRBJ1-1, with D maybe TRBD1 (6 bases). The CDR3 spans 16 residues. V was cut by 0 bases and J by 4 bases, with 15 bases left in between. Germline CDR1 and CDR2: SGHAT and FQDESV (reference sequence). CDR3 DNA: TGTGCCAGCAGCTTAGCAGGGCGGGACATGGGCACTGAAGCTTTCTTT. Its translation is CASSLAGRDMGTEAFF.

A remark on this clone: The junction departs from germline at one end; a sequencing error may be responsible. V usage is TRBV7-7 and J usage is TRBJ2-3, with 7 bases aligning to TRBD1. The germline V gene encodes CDR1 SSHAT and CDR2 FNYEAQ (reference sequence). There are 13 residues in the CDR3. The CDR3 loop is CASSLDRDDTQYF. The CDR3 nucleotides are TGTGCTAGCAGCTTAGACAGGGACGATACGCAGTATTTT.

This clone was seen more than once but under ten times. The rearrangement joins TRBV6-1 to TRBJ1-2; unclear D gene. CDR1 and CDR2 from the germline V gene are MNHNS and SASEGT. This CDR3 has 13 residues. The V end was cut by 3 bases, the J end by 3 bases, with 8 bases between. The CDR3 coding sequence is TGTGCCAGCAGTGACCTTATCTACTATGGCTACACCTTC. It yields the protein CASSDLIYYGYTF.

This clone was picked up a small number of times. The V and J genes are TRBV18 and TRBJ2-5; 7 nucleotides agree with TRBD2. Trimming cost V 2 bases and J 0 bases; bases outside gene matches: 6. This CDR3 contains 16 residues. CDR1 is KGHSH, CDR2 LQKENI, per germline. The CDR3 here is CASSPMASGYQETQYF. The DNA for the CDR3 is TGTGCCAGCTCACCAATGGCTAGCGGCTACCAAGAGACCCAGTACTTC.

V is TRBV7-8 and J is TRBJ2-3, with TRBD2 matching over 11 bases. V was clipped by 4 bases and J by 2 bases; unmatched bases: 14. In germline, CDR1 is SGHVS, CDR2 FQNEAQ. This CDR3 region has 19 residues. The CDR3 spells CASSYSRVAGGRNTDTQYF. The CDR3 DNA follows: TGTGCCAGCAGCTACTCCCGAGTAGCGGGGGGGCGAAACACAGATACGCAGTATTTT. The variable domain in full, completed from reference TRBV7-8 and TRBJ2-3, reads GAGVSQSPRYKVAKRGQDVALRCDPISGHVSLFWYQQALGQGPEFLTYFQNEAQLDKSGLPSDRFFAERPEGSVSTLKIQRTQQEDSAVYLCASSYSRVAGGRNTDTQYFGPGTRLTVL.

The V call is TRBV9, the J call TRBJ1-4; D remains ambiguous. V lost 3 bases and J 8 bases, leaving 8 bases between the germline ends. Germline V gene lookup returns CDR1 SGDLS and CDR2 YYNGEE. The CDR3 loop spans 12 amino acids. This CDR3 reads CASSGGEEKLFF. CDR3 DNA sequence: TGTGCCAGCAGCGGCGGGGAGGAAAAACTGTTTTTT.

The rearrangement links TRBV9 to TRBJ2-7, with 8 nucleotides matching TRBD2. The CDR3 is 15 residues long. CDR1 and CDR2 (germline): SGDLS, YYNGEE. With 0 bases clipped from V and 2 bases from J, the junction kept 4 bases outside the gene matches. The CDR3 is CASSVGRGGAYEQYF. As DNA, the CDR3 is TGTGCCAGCAGCGTAGGCCGGGGGGGGGCCTACGAGCAGTACTTC.

The V gene is TRBV5-4, the J gene TRBJ1-2, with 9 bases matching TRBD1. The V gene end was trimmed by 4 bases and the J gene end by 4 bases; junction bases not matched to a gene: 8. Germline V gene lookup returns CDR1 SGHNT and CDR2 YYREEE (reference sequence). The CDR3 is 15 amino acids. Here the CDR3 reads CASSAQTGGIYGYTF. DNA of the CDR3: TGTGCCAGCAGCGCTCAGACAGGGGGGATCTATGGCTACACCTTC.

This chain links TRBV6-1 with TRBJ2-7; the D gene is possibly TRBD1 (8 bases). CDR1 MNHNS and CDR2 SASEGT come from the germline V gene. V lost 5 bases, J lost 6 bases, and 20 bases lay in between. The CDR3 is 15 residues long. This CDR3 is CASSPTQGGIGEQYF. CDR3 sequence (DNA): TGTGCCAGCAGTCCTACACAGGGGGGGATTGGCGAGCAGTACTTC.

The chain is built from TRBV7-9 and TRBJ1-1; 7 bases are shared with TRBD1. Trimming cost V 2 bases and J 0 bases; bases outside gene matches: 6. Germline V gene data show CDR1 as SEHNR and CDR2 as FQNEAQ (reference sequence). This CDR3 spans 16 amino acids. The CDR3 DNA reads TGTGCCAGCAGCTTATACAGGGGACGTATGAACACTGAAGCTTTCTTT. Encoded protein: CASSLYRGRMNTEAFF.

Notes on this clone: An end of the junction does not agree with germline; a read error may underlie this. V and J are TRBV5-1 and TRBJ2-7; D is unresolved. CDR1 and CDR2 (germline): SGHRS, YFSETQ. This CDR3 is built from 16 residues. Written as DNA, the CDR3 is TGCGCCAGCAGCGCAACCGGCATAGGAACCTCCCACGAGCAGTACTTC. Translating gives CASSATGIGTSHEQYF.

The gene calls are TRBV2 and TRBJ1-5; D unclear. This CDR3 region has 13 residues. CDR1 is SNHLY and CDR2 is FYNNEI in the germline V gene. Trimming removed 4 bases at V and 0 bases at J, with 4 bases between. The DNA for the CDR3 is TGTGCCAGCAGTGTAGGTAGCAATCAGCCCCAGCATTTT. Its translation is CASSVGSNQPQHF.

The chain couples TRBV5-4 to TRBJ2-2, with TRBD1 as a possible D gene (5 bases). The CDR3 is 13 residues long. Germline CDR1 SGHNT, CDR2 YYREEE (reference sequence). V was clipped by 7 bases and J by 5 bases, with 12 bases between them. CDR3 protein: CASAMTDTGELFF. The CDR3 region has the DNA TGTGCCAGCGCCATGACAGATACCGGGGAGCTGTTTTTT.

This clone appeared a single time. CDR3 sequence reads: CASSQGRPGELFF. The CDR3 DNA sequence: TGCGCCAGCAGCCAAGGACGACCCGGGGAGCTGTTTTTT. V is TRBV4-3 and J is TRBJ2-2; D is ambiguous. Trimming removed 1 base from V and 6 bases from J, with 6 bases in between. The CDR3 contains 13 residues. From germline, CDR1 is LGHNA and CDR2 YSLEER.

This chain uses TRBV5-1 with TRBJ2-5; D perhaps matches TRBD1 (6 bases). Germline CDR1 and CDR2: SGHRS and YFSETQ. Between the trimmed V and J ends, which lost 7 bases and 2 bases, there was a span of 18 bases. The CDR3 spans 15 residues. In DNA form, the CDR3 reads TGCGCCAGCTCGAGGCAGGCAGGGGAACAAGAGACCCAGTACTTC. Translated: CASSRQAGEQETQYF.